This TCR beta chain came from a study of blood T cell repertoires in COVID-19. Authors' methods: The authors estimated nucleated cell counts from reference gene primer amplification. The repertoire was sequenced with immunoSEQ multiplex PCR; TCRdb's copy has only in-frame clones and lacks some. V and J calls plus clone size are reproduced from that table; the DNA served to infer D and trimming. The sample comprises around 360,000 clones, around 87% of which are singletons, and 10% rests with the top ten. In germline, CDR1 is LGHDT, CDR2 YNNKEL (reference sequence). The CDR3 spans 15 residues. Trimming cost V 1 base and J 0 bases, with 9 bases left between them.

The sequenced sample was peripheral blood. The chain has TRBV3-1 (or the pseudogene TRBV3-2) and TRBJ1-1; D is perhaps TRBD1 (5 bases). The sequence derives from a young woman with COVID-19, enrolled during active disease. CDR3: CASSQGEGVNTEAFF. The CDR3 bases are TGTGCCAGCAGCCAAGGGGAAGGGGTGAACACTGAAGCTTTCTTT.